The 10 T cell receptor beta chains below were found in one sample sequenced in a study of T cell clonality in common variable immunodeficiency. Clones were read by immunoSEQ multiplex PCR, and TCRdb kept only the in-frame ones, dropping some. In total the sample includes more than 55,000 clones, none of them seen once. The sample consisted of peripheral blood mononuclear cells. The receptors originated from a person aged 18 to 75 in good health.

This clone was seen a few times. The CDR3 is cut off 3 residues early in the read; its end comes from the germline J gene. The J gene is TRBJ2-2, the V gene TRBV7-7; weak D call: TRBD2 (5 bases). The CDR3 length is 14 residues. Trimming pared 5 bases from V and 6 bases from J, leaving 13 bases between. Germline V gene data show CDR1 as SSHAT and CDR2 as FNYEAQ (reference sequence). The CDR3 bases that were read are TGTGCCAGCAGCCCGGGGTCTCAGGCCGGGGAG. Encoded protein: CASSPGSQAGE. The CDR3 as a whole reads CASSPGSQAGELFF.

This clone showed up many times. The read gets to within 3 residues of the CDR3 end, and the germline J gene fills in the rest. V gene TRBV5-1 combines with J gene TRBJ1-6, with TRBD1 as a possible D gene (5 bases). Germline CDR1 reads SGHRS; CDR2 reads YFSETQ. The CDR3 extends over 14 amino acids. The CDR3 loop is CASSLEPGRGALHF. Incomplete CDR3 DNA: TGCGCCAGCAGCTTGGAGCCAGGCCGAGGGGCC. The full variable domain, in which reference TRBV5-1 and TRBJ1-6 provide the parts outside the CDR3, is KAGVTQTPRYLIKTRGQQVTLSCSPISGHRSVSWYQQTPGQGLQFLFEYFSETQRNKGNFPGRFSGRQFSNSRSEMNVSTLELGDSALYLCASSLEPGRGALHFGNGTRLTVT.

In this sample, this clone turned up many times. The read halts 3 residues ahead of the CDR3 end, with the missing end drawn from the germline J gene. The J gene is TRBJ2-3, the V gene TRBV2, with D perhaps TRBD1 (6 bases). Germline CDR1 and CDR2: SNHLY and FYNNEI. The CDR3 length is 14 residues. Trimming stripped 6 bases from V and 0 bases from J, with 10 bases between. CDR3 DNA (partial): TGTGCCAGCAGGGAACAGGGAAGCACAGATACG. This sequence encodes CASREQGSTDT. The full CDR3 sequence reads CASREQGSTDTQYF.

This clone was picked up a small number of times. The read ends 3 residues shy of where the CDR3 ends; the end is completed using the germline J gene. V usage is TRBV19 and J usage is TRBJ1-4, with TRBD1 matching over 8 bases. Germline CDR1 is LNHDA and CDR2 is SQIVND (reference sequence). The CDR3 has 15 amino acids. The ends lost 3 bases at V and 8 bases at J; junction bases unmatched: 8. CDR3 residues: CASSMDWDRSEKLFF. Partial CDR3 DNA: TGTGCCAGTAGTATGGATTGGGACAGGAGCGAAAAA.

This clone has a handful of counts. Read coverage stops 3 residues before the CDR3 terminus; the germline J gene supplies the remainder. V usage is TRBV7-9 and J usage is TRBJ1-2; D may be TRBD1 (5 bases). This CDR3 contains 14 residues. Germline V lookup: CDR1 SEHNR, CDR2 FQNEAQ (reference sequence). The sequenced CDR3 bases are TGTGCCAGCAGCTTAGGAAGGGGCGCCTACGAC. It encodes CASSLGRGAYD. The full CDR3 protein reads CASSLGRGAYDYTF.

This clone came up many times. The read halts 3 residues ahead of the CDR3 end, with the missing end drawn from the germline J gene. The rearrangement joins TRBV6-2 or TRBV6-3 to TRBJ1-5; D gene ambiguous. The germline V gene encodes CDR1 MNHEY and CDR2 SVGEGT. V was trimmed by 2 bases and J by 6 bases, leaving 17 bases between them. This CDR3 contains 16 residues. Partial CDR3 DNA: TGTGCCAGCAGTTACCGGGGAGCGTACGGTAGTCAGCCC. This translates into CASSYRGAYGSQP. The whole CDR3 region reads CASSYRGAYGSQPQHF.

This clone was detected many times. The read terminates 3 residues ahead of where the CDR3 ends, so the germline J gene completes it. This chain uses TRBV29-1 with TRBJ1-2, with D tentatively TRBD1 (6 bases). Germline V gene sequence: CDR1 SQVTM, CDR2 ANQGSEA. The CDR3 totals 16 residues. V was shortened by 4 bases and J by 3 bases, with 21 bases between the two germline ends. This CDR3 is CSVATLVDREDYGYTF. The covered CDR3 bases are TGCAGCGTTGCGACGTTAGTGGACAGAGAGGACTATGGC. Full variable domain (remainder filled in from reference TRBV29-1 and TRBJ1-2): SAVISQKPSRDICQRGTSLTIQCQVDSQVTMMFWYRQQPGQSLTLIATANQGSEATYESGFVIDKFPISRPNLTFSTLTVSNMSPEDSSIYLCSVATLVDREDYGYTFGSGTRLTVV.

Ten or more counts support this clone. The read ends 3 residues shy of where the CDR3 ends; the end is completed using the germline J gene. This chain joins TRBV14 and TRBJ2-5; D is perhaps TRBD1 (6 bases). The V gene lost 4 bases and the J gene lost 3 bases, with 9 bases spanning the gap. Germline assignment: CDR1 SGHDN and CDR2 FVKESK. The CDR3 is 13 amino acids. CDR3 loop: CASSLRTEETQYF. Incomplete CDR3 DNA: TGTGCCAGCAGCCTCCGGACAGAAGAGACC. Together with reference TRBV14 and TRBJ2-5, the CDR3 gives the full variable domain: EAGVTQFPSHSVIEKGQTVTLRCDPISGHDNLYWYRRVMGKEIKFLLHFVKESKQDESGMPNNRFLAERTGGTYSTLKVQPAELEDSGVYFCASSLRTEETQYFGPGTRLLVL.

This clone was seen repeatedly, ten times or more. With the read ending 3 residues before the CDR3 end, the germline J gene is used to fill in that end. V gene TRBV11-3 combines with J gene TRBJ2-2; TRBD2 matches 10 bases. Germline CDR1 is SGHNT and CDR2 is YENEEA. Trimming cost V 5 bases and J 5 bases; bases outside gene matches: 5. The CDR3 runs 15 residues. The sequenced part of the CDR3 DNA is TGTGCCAGCAGCCCTAGCGGGGGAGGGACCGGGGAG. Amino acids: CASSPSGGGTGE. The complete CDR3 sequence is CASSPSGGGTGELFF.

In this sample, this clone turned up many times. The sequence runs out 3 residues before the end of the CDR3; the remainder is reconstructed from the germline J gene. The chain recombines TRBV28 with TRBJ1-5, with 7 bases identical to TRBD1. Per germline, CDR1 MDHEN and CDR2 SYDVKM. The CDR3 extends over 17 amino acids. V lost 7 bases, J lost 0 bases, and 12 bases stayed unmatched. CDR3 protein: CASTAGQTLLSNQPQHF. CDR3 DNA (partial): TGTGCCAGCACCGCGGGACAGACGCTCCTTAGCAATCAGCCC.